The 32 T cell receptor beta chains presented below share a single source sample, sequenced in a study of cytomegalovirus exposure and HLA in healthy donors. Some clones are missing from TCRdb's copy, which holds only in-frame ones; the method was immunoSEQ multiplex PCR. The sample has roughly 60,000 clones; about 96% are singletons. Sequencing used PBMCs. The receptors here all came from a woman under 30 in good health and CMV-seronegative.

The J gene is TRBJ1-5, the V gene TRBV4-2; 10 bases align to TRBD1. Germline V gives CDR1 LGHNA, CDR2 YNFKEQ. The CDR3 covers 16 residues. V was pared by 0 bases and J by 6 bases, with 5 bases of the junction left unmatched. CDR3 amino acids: CASSQEGTGVGQPQHF. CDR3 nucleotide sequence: TGTGCCAGCAGCCAAGAAGGGACAGGGGTCGGTCAGCCCCAGCATTTT.

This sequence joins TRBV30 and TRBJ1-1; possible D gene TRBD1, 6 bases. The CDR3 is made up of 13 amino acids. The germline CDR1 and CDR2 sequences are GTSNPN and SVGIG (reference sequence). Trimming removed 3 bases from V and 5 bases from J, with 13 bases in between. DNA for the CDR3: TGTGCCTGGAGCGCAGGGGTCGGGACTGAAGCTTTCTTT. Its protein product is CAWSAGVGTEAFF.

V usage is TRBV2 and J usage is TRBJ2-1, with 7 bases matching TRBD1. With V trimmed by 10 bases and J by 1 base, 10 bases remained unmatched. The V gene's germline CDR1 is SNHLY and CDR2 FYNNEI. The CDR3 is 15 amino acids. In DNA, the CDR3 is TGTGCCACCCAGGGCGGCAGGGGGTCCTACAATGAGCAGTTCTTC. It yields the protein CATQGGRGSYNEQFF.

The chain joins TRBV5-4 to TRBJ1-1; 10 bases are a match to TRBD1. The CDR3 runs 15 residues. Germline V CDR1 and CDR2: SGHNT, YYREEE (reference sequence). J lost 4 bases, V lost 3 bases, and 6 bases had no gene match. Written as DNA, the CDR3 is TGTGCCAGCAGCTGGCGGACAGGGGGGGCCACTGAAGCTTTCTTT. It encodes CASSWRTGGATEAFF.

This CDR3 is CASKGVAGPDTQYF. The CDR3 nucleotides read TGTGCCAGCAAAGGTGTGGCGGGCCCGGATACGCAGTATTTT. The genes are TRBV6-1 and TRBJ2-3; possibly TRBD2 for D (5 bases). The V gene's germline CDR1 is MNHNS and CDR2 SASEGT. The CDR3 contains 14 residues. V lost 7 bases, J lost 6 bases, and 17 bases lay in between.

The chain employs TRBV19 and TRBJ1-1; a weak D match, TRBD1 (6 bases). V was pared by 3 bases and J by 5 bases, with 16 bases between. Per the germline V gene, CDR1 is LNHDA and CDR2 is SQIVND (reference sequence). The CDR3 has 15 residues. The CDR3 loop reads CASSIIQGQWTEAFF. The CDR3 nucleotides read TGTGCCAGTAGTATTATCCAGGGGCAATGGACTGAAGCTTTCTTT.

Here the CDR3 reads CASGPGGSNQPQHF. Here the CDR3 DNA reads TGTGCCTCCGGCCCGGGGGGATCCAATCAGCCCCAGCATTTT. The rearrangement links TRBV27 to TRBJ1-5, with D tentatively TRBD1 (5 bases). Trimming shortened V by 11 bases and J by 3 bases, and 17 bases separated the two germline ends. CDR1 is MNHEY, CDR2 SMNVEV, per germline (reference sequence). This CDR3 comprises 14 residues.

The DNA of the CDR3 is TGTGCCAGCAGCTTAAGGGGGGGGTTGGGCACTGAAGCTTTCTTT. As protein: CASSLRGGLGTEAFF. The chain uses TRBV7-8 and TRBJ1-1; tentatively, D is TRBD1 (6 bases). This CDR3 is 15 amino acids long. Germline CDR1 is SGHVS and CDR2 is FQNEAQ. Trimming took 2 bases from V and 4 from J, leaving 14 bases between them. The complete variable domain, with remaining parts taken from reference TRBV7-8 and TRBJ1-1, reads GAGVSQSPRYKVAKRGQDVALRCDPISGHVSLFWYQQALGQGPEFLTYFQNEAQLDKSGLPSDRFFAERPEGSVSTLKIQRTQQEDSAVYLCASSLRGGLGTEAFFGQGTRLTVV.

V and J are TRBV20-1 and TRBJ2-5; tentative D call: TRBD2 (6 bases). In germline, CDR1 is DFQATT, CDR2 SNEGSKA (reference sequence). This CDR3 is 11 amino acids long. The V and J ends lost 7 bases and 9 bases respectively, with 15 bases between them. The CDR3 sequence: CSGGTSTAQYF. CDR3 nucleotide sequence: TGCAGTGGGGGGACTTCCACGGCCCAGTACTTC.

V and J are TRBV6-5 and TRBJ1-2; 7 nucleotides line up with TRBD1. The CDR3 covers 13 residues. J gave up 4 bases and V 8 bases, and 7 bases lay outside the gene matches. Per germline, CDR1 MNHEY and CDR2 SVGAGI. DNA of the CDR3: TGTGCCAGCCGCTACCGGGACAGCTATGGCTACACCTTC. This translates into CASRYRDSYGYTF.

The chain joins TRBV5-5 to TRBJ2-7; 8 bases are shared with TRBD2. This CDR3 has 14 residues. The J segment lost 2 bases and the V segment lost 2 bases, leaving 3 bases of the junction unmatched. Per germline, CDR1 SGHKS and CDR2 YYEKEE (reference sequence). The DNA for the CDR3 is TGTGCCAGCAGCTTAGGGGGACTAGCCTACGAGCAGTACTTC. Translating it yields CASSLGGLAYEQYF.

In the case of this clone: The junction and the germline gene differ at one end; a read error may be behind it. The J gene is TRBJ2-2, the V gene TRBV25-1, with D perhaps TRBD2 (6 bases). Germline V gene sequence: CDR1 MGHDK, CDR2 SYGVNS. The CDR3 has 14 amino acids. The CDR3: CASKTSGTPGGLFF. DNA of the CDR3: TGTGCCAGCAAAACGTCCGGGACCCCCGGGGGGCTGTTTTTT.

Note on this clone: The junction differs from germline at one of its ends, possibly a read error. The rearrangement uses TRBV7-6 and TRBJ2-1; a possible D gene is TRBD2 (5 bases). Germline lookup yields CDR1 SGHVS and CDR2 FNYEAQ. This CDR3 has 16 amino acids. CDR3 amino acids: CGSSPALGASYNEQFF. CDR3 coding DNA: TGTGGCAGCAGCCCGGCTTTGGGAGCTTCCTACAATGAGCAGTTCTTC.

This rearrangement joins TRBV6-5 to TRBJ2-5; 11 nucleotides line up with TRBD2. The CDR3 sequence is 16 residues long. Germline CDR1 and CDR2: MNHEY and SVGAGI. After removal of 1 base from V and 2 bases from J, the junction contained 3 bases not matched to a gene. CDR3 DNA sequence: TGTGCCAGCAGTTACTGGGGACTAGCGGATCAAGAGACCCAGTACTTC. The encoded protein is CASSYWGLADQETQYF.

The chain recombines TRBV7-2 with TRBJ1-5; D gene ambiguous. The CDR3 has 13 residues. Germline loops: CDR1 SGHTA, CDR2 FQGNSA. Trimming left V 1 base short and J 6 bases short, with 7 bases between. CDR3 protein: CASSLVSGQPQHF. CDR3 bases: TGTGCCAGCAGCTTAGTTTCGGGTCAGCCCCAGCATTTT.

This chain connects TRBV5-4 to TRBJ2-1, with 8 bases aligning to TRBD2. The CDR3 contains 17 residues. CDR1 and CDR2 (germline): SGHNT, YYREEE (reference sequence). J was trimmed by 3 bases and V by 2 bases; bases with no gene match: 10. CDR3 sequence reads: CASSLATGTSVYNEQFF. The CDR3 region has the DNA TGTGCCAGCAGCTTAGCCACCGGGACTAGTGTCTACAATGAGCAGTTCTTC.

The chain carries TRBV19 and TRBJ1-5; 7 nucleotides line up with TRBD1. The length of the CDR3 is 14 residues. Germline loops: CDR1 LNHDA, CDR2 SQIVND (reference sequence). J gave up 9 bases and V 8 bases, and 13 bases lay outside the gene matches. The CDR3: CASGAGQGVRPQHF. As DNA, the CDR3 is TGTGCCAGTGGTGCTGGGCAGGGGGTGAGGCCCCAGCATTTT. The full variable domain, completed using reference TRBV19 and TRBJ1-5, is DGGITQSPKYLFRKEGQNVTLSCEQNLNHDAMYWYRQDPGQGLRLIYYSQIVNDFQKGDIAEGYSVSREKKESFPLTVTSAQKNPTAFYLCASGAGQGVRPQHFGDGTRLSIL.

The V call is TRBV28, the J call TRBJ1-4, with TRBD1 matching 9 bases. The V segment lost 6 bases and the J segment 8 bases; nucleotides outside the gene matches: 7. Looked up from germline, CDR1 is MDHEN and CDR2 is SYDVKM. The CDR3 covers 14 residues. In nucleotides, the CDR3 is TGTGCCAGCAGCGTACAGGGGGCGGGAGAAAAACTGTTTTTT. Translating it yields CASSVQGAGEKLFF.

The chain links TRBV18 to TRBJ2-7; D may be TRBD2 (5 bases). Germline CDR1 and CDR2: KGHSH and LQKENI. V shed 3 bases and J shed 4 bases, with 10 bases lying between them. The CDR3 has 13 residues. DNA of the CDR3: TGTGCCAGCTCACCCGGGGTGGGATACGAGCAGTACTTC. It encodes CASSPGVGYEQYF. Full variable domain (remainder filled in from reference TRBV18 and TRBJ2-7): NAGVMQNPRHLVRRRGQEARLRCSPMKGHSHVYWYRQLPEEGLKFMVYLQKENIIDESGMPKERFSAEFPKEGPSILRIQQVVRGDSAAYFCASSPGVGYEQYFGPGTRLTVT.

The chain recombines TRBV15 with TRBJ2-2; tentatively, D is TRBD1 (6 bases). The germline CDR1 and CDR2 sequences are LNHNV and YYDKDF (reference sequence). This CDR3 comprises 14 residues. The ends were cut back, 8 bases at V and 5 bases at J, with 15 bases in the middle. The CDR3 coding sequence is TGTGCCACCCGGCTGGGGACATCGACCGGGGAGCTGTTTTTT. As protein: CATRLGTSTGELFF.

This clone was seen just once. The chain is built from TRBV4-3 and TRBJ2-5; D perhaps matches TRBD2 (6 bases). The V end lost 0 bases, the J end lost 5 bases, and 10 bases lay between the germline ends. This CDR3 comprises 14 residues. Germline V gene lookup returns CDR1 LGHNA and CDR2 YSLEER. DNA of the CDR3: TGCGCCAGCAGCCAAGAGTGGGAGGAGGAGACCCAGTACTTC. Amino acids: CASSQEWEEETQYF.

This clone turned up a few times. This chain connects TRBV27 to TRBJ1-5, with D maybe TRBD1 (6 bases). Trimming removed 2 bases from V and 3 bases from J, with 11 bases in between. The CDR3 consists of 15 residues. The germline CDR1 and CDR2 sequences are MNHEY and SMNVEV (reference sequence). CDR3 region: CASSLLRGPNQPQHF. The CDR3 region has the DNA TGTGCCAGCAGTTTACTCAGGGGACCCAATCAGCCCCAGCATTTT.

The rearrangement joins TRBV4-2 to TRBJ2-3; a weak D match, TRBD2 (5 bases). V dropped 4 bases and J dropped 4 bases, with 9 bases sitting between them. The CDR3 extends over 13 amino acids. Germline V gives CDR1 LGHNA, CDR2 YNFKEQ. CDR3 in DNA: TGTGCCAGCAGCCCCCTGAGGGCAGATACGCAGTATTTT. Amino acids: CASSPLRADTQYF.

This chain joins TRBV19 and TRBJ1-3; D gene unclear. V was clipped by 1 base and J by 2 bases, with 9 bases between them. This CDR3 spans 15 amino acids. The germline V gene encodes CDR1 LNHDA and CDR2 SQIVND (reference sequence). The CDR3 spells CASSIGAVAGNTIYF. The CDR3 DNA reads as TGTGCCAGTAGTATAGGAGCGGTGGCTGGAAACACCATATATTTT.

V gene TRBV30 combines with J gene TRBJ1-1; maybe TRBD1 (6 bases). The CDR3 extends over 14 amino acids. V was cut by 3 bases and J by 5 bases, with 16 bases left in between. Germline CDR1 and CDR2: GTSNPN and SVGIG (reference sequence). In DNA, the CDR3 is TGTGCCTGGAGCCCACGGGGGGCGAGAACTGAAGCTTTCTTT. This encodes CAWSPRGARTEAFF.

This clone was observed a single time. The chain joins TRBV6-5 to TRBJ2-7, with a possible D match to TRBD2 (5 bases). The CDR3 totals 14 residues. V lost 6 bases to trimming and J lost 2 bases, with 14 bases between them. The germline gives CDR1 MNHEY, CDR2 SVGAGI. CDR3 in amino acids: CASSATDGTYEQYF. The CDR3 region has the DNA TGTGCCAGCAGCGCCACCGACGGGACCTACGAGCAGTACTTC.

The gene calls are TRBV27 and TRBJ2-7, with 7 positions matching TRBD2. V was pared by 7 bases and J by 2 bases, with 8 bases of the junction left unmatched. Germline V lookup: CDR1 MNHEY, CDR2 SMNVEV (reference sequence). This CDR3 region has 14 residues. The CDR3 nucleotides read TGTGCCAGCACCCGGATGGGGGGGGCCTACGAGCAGTACTTC. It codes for CASTRMGGAYEQYF.

DNA for the CDR3: TGTGCCAGCAGTCCGCCGACAGGGTTCCCCTACGAGCAGTACTTC. Amino acids: CASSPPTGFPYEQYF. The chain carries TRBV28 and TRBJ2-7, with 7 bases fitting TRBD1. From germline, CDR1 is MDHEN and CDR2 SYDVKM. The V and J ends lost 5 bases and 2 bases, in that order; junction bases with no gene match: 9. The CDR3 has 15 residues.

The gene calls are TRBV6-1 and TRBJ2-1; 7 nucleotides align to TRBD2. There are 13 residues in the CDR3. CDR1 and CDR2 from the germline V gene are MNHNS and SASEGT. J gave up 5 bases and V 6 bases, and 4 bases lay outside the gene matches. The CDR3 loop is CASSWGRDNEQFF. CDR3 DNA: TGTGCCAGCAGCTGGGGGAGGGACAATGAGCAGTTCTTC.

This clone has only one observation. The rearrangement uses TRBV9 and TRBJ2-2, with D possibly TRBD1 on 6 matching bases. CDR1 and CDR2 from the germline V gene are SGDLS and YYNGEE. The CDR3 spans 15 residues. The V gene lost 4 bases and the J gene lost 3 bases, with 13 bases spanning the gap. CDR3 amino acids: CASSPRTDYTGELFF. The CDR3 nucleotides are TGTGCCAGCAGCCCAAGGACAGACTACACCGGGGAGCTGTTTTTT.

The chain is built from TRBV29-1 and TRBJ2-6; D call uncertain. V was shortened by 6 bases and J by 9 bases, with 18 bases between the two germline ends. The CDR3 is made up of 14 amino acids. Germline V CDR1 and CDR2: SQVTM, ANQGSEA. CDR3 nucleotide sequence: TGCAGCGTCGCCATGGGCACCCGTGTCAACGTCCTGACTTTC. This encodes CSVAMGTRVNVLTF. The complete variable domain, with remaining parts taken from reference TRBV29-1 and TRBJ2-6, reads SAVISQKPSRDICQRGTSLTIQCQVDSQVTMMFWYRQQPGQSLTLIATANQGSEATYESGFVIDKFPISRPNLTFSTLTVSNMSPEDSSIYLCSVAMGTRVNVLTFGAGSRLTVL.

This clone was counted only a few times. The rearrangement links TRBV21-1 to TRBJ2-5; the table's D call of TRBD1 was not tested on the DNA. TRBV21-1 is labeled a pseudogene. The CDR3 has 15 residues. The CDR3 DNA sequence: TGTGCCAGCAGCACCCAGGACAGGGGTGGGGAGACCCAGTACTTC. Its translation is CASSTQDRGGETQYF.